The clone carrying this TCR beta chain came up many times. The data were obtained in a study of T cells in Graves' hyperthyroidism and ophthalmopathy. Using RNA transcripts as the source, TCR beta CDR3 regions were amplified. HTBI primers were the set used in a first-round RT-PCR of the TCR CDR3. MiXCR, run by TCRdb on the multiplex PCR reads, gives a single entry per CDR3 protein. Here the sample spans around 450,000 distinct CDR3 sequences, about an eighth being singletons. The study defined stable Graves' hyperthyroidism as no ophthalmopathy progression within 18 months. The diagnoses drew upon clinical symptoms, serum thyroxine and TRAb, thyroid ultrasound and orbital computed tomography. The CDR3 runs to 15 residues. V gave up 3 bases and J gave up 4 bases, with 12 bases separating them. Germline V gene lookup returns CDR1 LNHDA and CDR2 SQIVND (reference sequence).

V is TRBV19 and J is TRBJ2-2, with D perhaps TRBD1 or TRBD2 (6 bases each). The sequence was collected from a woman in her late teens or twenties with Graves' hyperthyroidism. Sequenced material: blood. CDR3 bases: TGTGCCAGTAGTATCCCAGGAGGGGGCACCGGGGAGCTGTTTTTT. As protein: CASSIPGGGTGELFF.